This T cell receptor (beta chain) was retrieved from a study of cytomegalovirus exposure and HLA in healthy donors. Study-level background: According to later analysis, the same platform produced the 120 or so validation and around 730 first-cohort repertoires.

Regarding this clone: The target antigen is unknown.

Sequencing was performed with immunoSEQ multiplex PCR; in TCRdb, only in-frame clones are kept and a portion is missing. The sample carries under 400,000 clones, roughly 87% recorded once. The V gene lost 0 bases and the J gene lost 6 bases, with 10 bases spanning the gap. There are 14 residues in the CDR3. Germline CDR1 SGHTS, CDR2 YDEGEE. Among the 110 or so subjects of the validation cohort, separate from the approximately 670-subject first cohort, were the donors. Study-level points and caveats: It was confirmed in vitro that a few of the CMV-associated chains were specific for CMV antigens. Investigators reported 150 to 200 TCR beta chains as tied to cytomegalovirus.

The V gene is TRBV5-8, the J gene TRBJ1-5; perhaps TRBD1 as D (5 bases). This clonotype was obtained from a man aged 25 to 40 in good health and CMV-seronegative. Input material: PBMCs. The CDR3 region is CASSLGYRGQPQHF. CDR3 bases: TGTGCCAGCAGCTTGGGCTATAGGGGTCAGCCCCAGCATTTT. The full variable domain, in which reference TRBV5-8 and TRBJ1-5 provide the parts outside the CDR3, is EAGVTQSPTHLIKTRGQQATLRCSPISGHTSVYWYQQALGLGLQFLLWYDEGEERNRGNFPPRFSGRQFPNYSSELNVNALELEDSALYLCASSLGYRGQPQHFGDGTRLSIL.